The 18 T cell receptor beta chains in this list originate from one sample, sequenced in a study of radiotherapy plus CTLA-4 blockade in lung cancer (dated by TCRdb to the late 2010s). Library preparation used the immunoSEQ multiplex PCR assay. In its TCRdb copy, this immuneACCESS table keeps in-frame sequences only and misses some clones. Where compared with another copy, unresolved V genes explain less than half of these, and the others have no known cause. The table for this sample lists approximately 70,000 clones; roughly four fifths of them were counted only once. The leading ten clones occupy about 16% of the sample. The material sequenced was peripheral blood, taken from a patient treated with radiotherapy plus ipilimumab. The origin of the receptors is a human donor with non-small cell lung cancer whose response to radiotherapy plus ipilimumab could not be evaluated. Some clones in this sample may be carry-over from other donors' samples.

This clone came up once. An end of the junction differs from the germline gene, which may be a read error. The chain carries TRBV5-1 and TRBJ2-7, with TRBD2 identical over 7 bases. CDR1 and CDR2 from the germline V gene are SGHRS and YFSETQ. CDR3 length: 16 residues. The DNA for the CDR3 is TGCGCCAGCAGTTGGGGGGGTACGGGTAGATCCTCCGAGCAGTACTTC. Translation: CASSWGGTGRSSEQYF.

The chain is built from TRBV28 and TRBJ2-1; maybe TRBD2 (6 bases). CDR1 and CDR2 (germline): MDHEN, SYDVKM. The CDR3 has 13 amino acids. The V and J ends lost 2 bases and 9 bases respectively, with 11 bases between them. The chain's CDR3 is CASSLGGTGEQFF. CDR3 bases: TGTGCCAGCAGTTTAGGGGGGACGGGTGAGCAGTTCTTC.

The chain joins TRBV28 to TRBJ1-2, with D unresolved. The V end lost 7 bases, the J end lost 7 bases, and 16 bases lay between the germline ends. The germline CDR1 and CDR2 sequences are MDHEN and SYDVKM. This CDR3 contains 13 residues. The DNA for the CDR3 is TGTGCCAGCACCGACGGGGTATTGGGTGGCTACACCTTC. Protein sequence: CASTDGVLGGYTF.

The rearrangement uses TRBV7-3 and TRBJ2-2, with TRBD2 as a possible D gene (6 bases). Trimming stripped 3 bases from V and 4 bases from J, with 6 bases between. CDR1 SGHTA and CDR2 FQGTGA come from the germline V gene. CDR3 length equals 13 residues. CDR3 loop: CASSLEGTGELFF. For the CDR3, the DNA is TGTGCCAGCAGCTTGGAGGGCACCGGGGAGCTGTTTTTT.

The CDR3 loop reads CASSRVGAYEQYF. The CDR3 bases are TGTGCCAGCAGCCGGGTCGGAGCCTACGAGCAGTACTTC. This rearrangement joins TRBV28 to TRBJ2-7, with D uncertain. There are 13 residues in the CDR3. Germline V gives CDR1 MDHEN, CDR2 SYDVKM. Trimming pared 6 bases from V and 2 bases from J, leaving 11 bases between.

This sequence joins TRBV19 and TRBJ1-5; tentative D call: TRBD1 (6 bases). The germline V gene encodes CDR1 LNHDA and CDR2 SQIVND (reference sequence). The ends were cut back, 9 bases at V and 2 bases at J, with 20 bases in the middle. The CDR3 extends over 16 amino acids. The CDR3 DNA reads TGTGCCAGCCGGGACAAACCTATTCGGGGCAATCAGCCCCAGCATTTT. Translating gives CASRDKPIRGNQPQHF.

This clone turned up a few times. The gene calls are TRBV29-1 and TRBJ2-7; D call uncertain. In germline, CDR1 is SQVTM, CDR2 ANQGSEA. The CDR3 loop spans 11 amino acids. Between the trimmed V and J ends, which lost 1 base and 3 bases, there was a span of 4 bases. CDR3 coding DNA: TGCAGCGTTGAAGGTCTCTACGAGCAGTACTTC. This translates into CSVEGLYEQYF.

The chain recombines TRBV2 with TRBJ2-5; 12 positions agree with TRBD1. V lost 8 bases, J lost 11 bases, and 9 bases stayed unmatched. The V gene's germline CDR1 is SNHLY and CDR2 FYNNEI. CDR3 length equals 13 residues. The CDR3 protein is CASDRDRGQEQYF. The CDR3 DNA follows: TGTGCCAGCGACAGGGACAGGGGGCAGGAGCAGTACTTC.

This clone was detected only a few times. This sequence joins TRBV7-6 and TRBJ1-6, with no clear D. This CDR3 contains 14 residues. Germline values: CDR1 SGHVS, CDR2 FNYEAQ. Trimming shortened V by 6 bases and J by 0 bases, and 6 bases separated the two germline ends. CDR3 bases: TGTGCCAGCAGGCCGGGCTCCTATAATTCACCCCTCCACTTT. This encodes CASRPGSYNSPLHF.

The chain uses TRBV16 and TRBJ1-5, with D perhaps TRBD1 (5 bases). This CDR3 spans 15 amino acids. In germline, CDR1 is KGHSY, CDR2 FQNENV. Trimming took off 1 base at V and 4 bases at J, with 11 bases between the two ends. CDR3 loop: CASSQWGVGNQPQHF. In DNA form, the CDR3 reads TGTGCCAGCAGCCAATGGGGGGTGGGGAATCAGCCCCAGCATTTT.

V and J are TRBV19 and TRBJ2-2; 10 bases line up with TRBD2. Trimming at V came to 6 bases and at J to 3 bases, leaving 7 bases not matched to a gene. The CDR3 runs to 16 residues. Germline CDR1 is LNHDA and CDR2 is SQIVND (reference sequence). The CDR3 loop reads CASSPTSGFYTGELFF. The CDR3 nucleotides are TGTGCCAGTAGCCCGACTAGCGGGTTTTACACCGGGGAGCTGTTTTTT.

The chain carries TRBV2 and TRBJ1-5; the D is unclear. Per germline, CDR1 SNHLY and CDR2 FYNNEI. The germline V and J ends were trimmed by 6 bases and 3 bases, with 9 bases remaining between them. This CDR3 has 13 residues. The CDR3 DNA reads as TGTGCCAGCAGGGAGCAGTACAATCAGCCCCAGCATTTT. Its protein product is CASREQYNQPQHF.

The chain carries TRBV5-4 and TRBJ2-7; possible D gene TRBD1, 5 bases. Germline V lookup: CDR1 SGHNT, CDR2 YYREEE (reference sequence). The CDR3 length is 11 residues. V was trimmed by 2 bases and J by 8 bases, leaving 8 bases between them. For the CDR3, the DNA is TGTGCCAGCAGCTTAGGGGTTAAGCAGTACTTC. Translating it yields CASSLGVKQYF.

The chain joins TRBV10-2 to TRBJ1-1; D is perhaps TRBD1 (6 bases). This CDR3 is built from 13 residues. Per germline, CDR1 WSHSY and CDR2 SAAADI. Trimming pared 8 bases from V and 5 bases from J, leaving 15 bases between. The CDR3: CASVTGQGTEAFF. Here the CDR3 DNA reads TGCGCCAGCGTTACAGGGCAGGGGACTGAAGCTTTCTTT.

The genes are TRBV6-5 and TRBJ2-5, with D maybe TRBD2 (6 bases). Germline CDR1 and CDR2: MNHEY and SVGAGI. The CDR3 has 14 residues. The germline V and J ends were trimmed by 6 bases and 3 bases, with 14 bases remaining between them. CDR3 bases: TGTGCCAGCAGCTACCTTAGCGGAGAAGAGACCCAGTACTTC. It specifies CASSYLSGEETQYF.

The CDR3 nucleotides are TGTGCCAGCAGCTCGCGAGAGGGACTACCAGATACGCAGTATTTT. Protein: CASSSREGLPDTQYF. The chain joins TRBV9 to TRBJ2-3; 7 bases map to TRBD2. This CDR3 contains 15 residues. The germline gives CDR1 SGDLS, CDR2 YYNGEE. Losses at the gene ends were 4 bases for V and 4 bases for J; bases not matched to a gene: 9.

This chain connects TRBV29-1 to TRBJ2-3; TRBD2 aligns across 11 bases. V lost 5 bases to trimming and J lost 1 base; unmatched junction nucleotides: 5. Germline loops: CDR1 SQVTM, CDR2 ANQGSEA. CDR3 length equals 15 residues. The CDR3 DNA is TGCAGCGTTTCCGGGACTAGCGGTCGCACAGATACGCAGTATTTT. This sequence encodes CSVSGTSGRTDTQYF.

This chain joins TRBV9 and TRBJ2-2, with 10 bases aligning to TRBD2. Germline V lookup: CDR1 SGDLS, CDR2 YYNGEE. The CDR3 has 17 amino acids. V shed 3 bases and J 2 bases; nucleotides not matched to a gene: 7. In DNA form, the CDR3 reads TGTGCCAGCAGCGCTTCTAGCGGGAGAGCCAACACCGGGGAGCTGTTTTTT. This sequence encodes CASSASSGRANTGELFF.